The 26 T cell receptor beta chains presented below share a single source sample, sequenced in a study of T cell responses to AZD1222 COVID-19 vaccine. The protocol was immunoSEQ multiplex PCR, while the TCRdb copy is restricted to in-frame clones and leaves out a portion. Here the sample spans over 120,000 clones, about 90% being singletons. Source: peripheral blood, taken on day 0 of AZD1222 vaccination. The receptors derive from an adult in good health.

The rearrangement joins TRBV5-1 to TRBJ1-6; D gene uncertain. With 0 bases removed from V and 5 bases from J, the gap between germline ends came to 9 bases. The CDR3 length is 15 residues. The germline CDR1 and CDR2 sequences are SGHRS and YFSETQ. CDR3 in amino acids: CASSLEVGDNSPLHF. CDR3 DNA sequence: TGCGCCAGCAGCTTGGAGGTCGGTGATAATTCACCCCTCCACTTT.

The CDR3 coding sequence is TGTGCCAGCAGCTCCCGGGAATCGGGTCAGCCCCAGCATTTT. The encoded protein is CASSSRESGQPQHF. The V and J genes are TRBV7-6 and TRBJ1-5; D call uncertain. The CDR3 sequence is 14 residues long. Germline loops: CDR1 SGHVS, CDR2 FNYEAQ. V lost 4 bases to trimming and J lost 6 bases, with 13 bases between them.

V usage is TRBV18 and J usage is TRBJ1-3, with D possibly TRBD1 on 6 matching bases. The V end was cut by 2 bases, the J end by 3 bases, with 14 bases between. In germline, CDR1 is KGHSH, CDR2 LQKENI. The CDR3 extends over 16 amino acids. The CDR3 nucleotides are TGTGCCAGCTCACCAACCACAGGGATAATTGGAAACACCATATATTTT. Translated: CASSPTTGIIGNTIYF.

This sequence joins TRBV24-1 and TRBJ2-3; D gene unclear. Germline-derived CDR1 and CDR2 are KGHDR and SFDVKD. This CDR3 is built from 13 residues. V lost 1 base and J 10 bases, leaving 11 bases between the germline ends. DNA of the CDR3: TGTGCCACCAGTGATTTCAAGGCGGCGGCGCAGTATTTT. Protein: CATSDFKAAAQYF.

The rearrangement joins TRBV6-5 to TRBJ1-5; TRBD1 is a possible D gene (5 bases). Trimming took off 6 bases at V and 0 bases at J, with 9 bases between the two ends. This CDR3 region has 14 residues. Germline CDR1 MNHEY, CDR2 SVGAGI. CDR3 sequence reads: CASRLTVSNQPQHF. CDR3 sequence (DNA): TGTGCCAGCAGGCTGACAGTTAGCAATCAGCCCCAGCATTTT.

The J gene is TRBJ1-2, the V gene TRBV5-1; D gene uncertain. The CDR3 runs to 12 residues. In germline, CDR1 is SGHRS, CDR2 YFSETQ. Trimming removed 4 bases at V and 8 bases at J, with 12 bases between. In DNA, the CDR3 is TGCGCCAGCAGCCTGGGGATAGCGGGCTACACCTTC. This sequence encodes CASSLGIAGYTF.

The rearrangement uses TRBV18 and TRBJ2-1; D is perhaps TRBD1 (6 bases). The CDR3 is 14 amino acids. V was clipped by 5 bases and J by 9 bases, with 17 bases between them. The germline CDR1 and CDR2 sequences are KGHSH and LQKENI. In DNA, the CDR3 is TGTGCCAGCTCAATGGAACAGGGTATCGGTGAGCAGTTCTTC. Amino acids: CASSMEQGIGEQFF.

The J gene is TRBJ1-1, the V gene TRBV3-1 (or the pseudogene TRBV3-2); no reliable D call. Trimming removed 2 bases at V and 1 base at J, with 5 bases between. CDR3 size: 13 residues. Germline CDR1 is LGHDT and CDR2 is YNNKEL (reference sequence). As DNA, the CDR3 is TGTGCCAGCAGCCAAAATTGGAACACTGAAGCTTTCTTT. This encodes CASSQNWNTEAFF.

This chain links TRBV19 with TRBJ2-1; the match to TRBD2 covers 8 bases. The CDR3 length is 12 residues. J gave up 14 bases and V 9 bases, and 12 bases lay outside the gene matches. CDR1 is LNHDA and CDR2 is SQIVND in the germline V gene (reference sequence). The CDR3 nucleotides read TGTGCCAGCGCGGGGGGCACCCCTCGGAAGTTCTTC. This gives the protein CASAGGTPRKFF.

The chain is built from TRBV5-6 and TRBJ1-1; TRBD1 agrees at 8 bases. Germline V gene data show CDR1 as SGHDT and CDR2 as YYEEEE. Trimming cost V 0 bases and J 1 base; bases outside gene matches: 5. The CDR3 covers 16 residues. Here the CDR3 DNA reads TGTGCCAGCAGCTTGGGGCTGGGACAGGAGAACACTGAAGCTTTCTTT. It codes for CASSLGLGQENTEAFF. Variable domain in full (rest from reference TRBV5-6 and TRBJ1-1): DAGVTQSPTHLIKTRGQQVTLRCSPKSGHDTVSWYQQALGQGPQFIFQYYEEEERQRGNFPDRFSGHQFPNYSSELNVNALLLGDSALYLCASSLGLGQENTEAFFGQGTRLTVV.

The chain links TRBV11-1 to TRBJ2-5, with no clear D. There are 13 residues in the CDR3. V lost 2 bases, J lost 5 bases, and 9 bases lay in between. Germline loops: CDR1 SGHAT, CDR2 FQDESV (reference sequence). As DNA, the CDR3 is TGTGCCAGCAGCTTAACAGATAAGGAGACCCAGTACTTC. This sequence encodes CASSLTDKETQYF.

The V gene is TRBV6-1, the J gene TRBJ2-7; TRBD2 matches at 10 bases. CDR3 length: 17 amino acids. Losses at the gene ends were 1 base for V and 3 bases for J; bases not matched to a gene: 9. Germline CDR1 and CDR2: MNHNS and SASEGT. CDR3 sequence: CASSEVLASGGYYEQYF. In nucleotides, the CDR3 is TGTGCCAGCAGTGAAGTCCTAGCTAGCGGGGGATACTACGAGCAGTACTTC.

The genes are TRBV5-1 and TRBJ1-1; D call uncertain. Per germline, CDR1 SGHRS and CDR2 YFSETQ. The CDR3 runs to 14 residues. The V end was cut by 0 bases, the J end by 1 base, with 7 bases between. The CDR3, as DNA: TGCGCCAGCAGCTTGGGGCAGCCGAACACTGAAGCTTTCTTT. Translated, it gives CASSLGQPNTEAFF.

On this clone: Compared with germline, one end of the junction differs, possibly owing to a read error. This CDR3 is CAGSTPQGGGSRVGNQPQHF. DNA for the CDR3: TGTGCCGGTAGTACACCCCAGGGGGGGGGAAGTCGTGTTGGCAATCAGCCCCAGCATTTT. The V gene is TRBV19, the J gene TRBJ1-5, with TRBD1 identical over 7 bases. Germline V lookup: CDR1 LNHDA, CDR2 SQIVND (reference sequence). The CDR3 has 20 amino acids.

V is TRBV7-9 and J is TRBJ2-5; no firm D call. Trimming removed 2 bases from V and 2 bases from J, with 12 bases in between. This CDR3 is built from 15 residues. Germline-derived CDR1 and CDR2 are SEHNR and FQNEAQ (reference sequence). The DNA for the CDR3 is TGTGCCAGCAGCTTACGCGGAGTAGTTCAAGAGACCCAGTACTTC. Encoded protein: CASSLRGVVQETQYF.

The chain couples TRBV24-1 to TRBJ1-2; 8 nucleotides agree with TRBD1. The CDR3 has 15 amino acids. Trimming cost V 4 bases and J 6 bases; bases outside gene matches: 9. Germline assignment: CDR1 KGHDR and CDR2 SFDVKD. The CDR3 is CATSEAGTGWDGYTF. The CDR3 bases are TGTGCCACCAGTGAGGCGGGGACAGGCTGGGATGGCTACACCTTC.

This clone appeared once. The V and J genes are TRBV5-1 and TRBJ2-1; 8 nucleotides match TRBD1. CDR1 is SGHRS, CDR2 YFSETQ, per germline. V trimming: 2 bases; J trimming: 4 bases; junction bases outside the gene matches: 5. The CDR3 has 15 residues. The CDR3 sequence is CASSFGTGLYNEQFF. In nucleotides, the CDR3 is TGCGCCAGCAGCTTCGGGACAGGTCTATACAATGAGCAGTTCTTC.

V gene TRBV28 combines with J gene TRBJ1-1, with D possibly being TRBD1 (5 bases). Germline-derived CDR1 and CDR2 are MDHEN and SYDVKM. Trimming took off 8 bases at V and 3 bases at J, with 22 bases between the two ends. This CDR3 is built from 16 residues. CDR3 nucleotide sequence: TGTGCCAGCCCGAAGGCGGGGTTTGGGGCCCACACTGAAGCTTTCTTT. Its protein product is CASPKAGFGAHTEAFF. Full variable domain (remainder filled in from reference TRBV28 and TRBJ1-1): DVKVTQSSRYLVKRTGEKVFLECVQDMDHENMFWYRQDPGLGLRLIYFSYDVKMKEKGDIPEGYSVSREKKERFSLILESASTNQTSMYLCASPKAGFGAHTEAFFGQGTRLTVV.

This chain connects TRBV2 to TRBJ2-2, with D maybe TRBD1 (5 bases). Deletions cut 9 bases from V and 1 base from J, with 15 bases between. The CDR3 runs 15 residues. Germline lookup yields CDR1 SNHLY and CDR2 FYNNEI. CDR3 in amino acids: CARSAGPRNTGELFF. CDR3 DNA: TGTGCCAGATCGGCAGGGCCCAGGAACACCGGGGAGCTGTTTTTT.

This rearrangement joins TRBV11-2 to TRBJ2-1; possibly TRBD2 for D (7 bases). The CDR3 has 13 amino acids. V lost 5 bases and J lost 5, with 10 bases in between. Per the germline V gene, CDR1 is SGHAT and CDR2 is FQNNGV. The CDR3 DNA sequence: TGTGCCAGCAGCCCGGGGGGCAACAATGAGCAGTTCTTC. It translates to CASSPGGNNEQFF.

V is TRBV5-1 and J is TRBJ1-1; the match to TRBD1 covers 7 bases. CDR3 length: 15 residues. Trimming removed 3 bases from V and 0 bases from J; junction bases left unmatched: 5. The V gene's germline CDR1 is SGHRS and CDR2 YFSETQ. In DNA, the CDR3 is TGCGCCAGCAGCTGGGGGGACAGCATGAACACTGAAGCTTTCTTT. Translating gives CASSWGDSMNTEAFF.

This chain links TRBV28 with TRBJ1-5, with a tentative D call TRBD1 (5 bases). This CDR3 is built from 15 residues. The germline CDR1 and CDR2 sequences are MDHEN and SYDVKM. The V end was cut by 6 bases, the J end by 5 bases, with 17 bases between. The chain's CDR3 is CASSPTGRGHQPQHF. The CDR3 DNA follows: TGTGCCAGCAGCCCCACGGGAAGGGGCCATCAGCCCCAGCATTTT.

J is TRBJ2-7 and V is TRBV2; D uncertain. This CDR3 contains 12 residues. The germline V gene has CDR1 SNHLY and CDR2 FYNNEI. V lost 3 bases, J lost 4 bases, and 7 bases lay in between. The CDR3 sequence: CASSEQDYEQYF. In DNA, the CDR3 is TGTGCCAGCAGTGAGCAGGATTACGAGCAGTACTTC.

The chain links TRBV27 to TRBJ2-7; a possible D gene is TRBD2 (5 bases). Looked up from germline, CDR1 is MNHEY and CDR2 is SMNVEV (reference sequence). The V and J ends lost 4 bases and 4 bases respectively, with 20 bases between them. This CDR3 contains 16 residues. CDR3 coding DNA: TGTGCCAGCAGTTCAAAGGGCGGACTCCACATATACGAGCAGTACTTC. Protein sequence: CASSSKGGLHIYEQYF.

The V gene is TRBV5-3, the J gene TRBJ1-5; 9 nucleotides line up with TRBD1. TRBV5-3 is identified as an open reading frame with a role that is uncertain. This CDR3 has 16 amino acids. The trim removed 2 bases at V and 3 bases at J, leaving 6 bases unmatched. CDR3 coding DNA: TGTGCCAGAAGCTTTATACAGGGGGCCAACAATCAGCCCCAGCATTTT. It specifies CARSFIQGANNQPQHF.

The chain joins TRBV19 to TRBJ1-1; TRBD1 aligns across 8 bases. With 9 bases clipped from V and 5 bases from J, the junction kept 11 bases outside the gene matches. The CDR3 length is 14 residues. Germline V gene sequence: CDR1 LNHDA, CDR2 SQIVND (reference sequence). The CDR3 loop reads CASRPDRGWTEAFF. As DNA, the CDR3 is TGTGCCAGCCGACCCGACAGGGGTTGGACTGAAGCTTTCTTT.